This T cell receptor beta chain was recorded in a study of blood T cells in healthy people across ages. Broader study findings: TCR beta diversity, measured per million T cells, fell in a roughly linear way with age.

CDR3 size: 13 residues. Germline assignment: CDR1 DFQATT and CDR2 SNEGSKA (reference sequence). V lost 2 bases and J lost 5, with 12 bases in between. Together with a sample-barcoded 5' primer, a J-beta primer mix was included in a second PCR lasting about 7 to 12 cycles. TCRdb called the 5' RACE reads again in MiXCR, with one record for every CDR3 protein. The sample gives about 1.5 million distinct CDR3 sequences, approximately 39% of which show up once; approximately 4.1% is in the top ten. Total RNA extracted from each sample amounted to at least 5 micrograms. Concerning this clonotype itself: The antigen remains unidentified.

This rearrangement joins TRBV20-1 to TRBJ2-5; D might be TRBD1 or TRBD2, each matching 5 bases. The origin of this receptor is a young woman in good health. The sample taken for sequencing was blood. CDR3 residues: CSARFVGGETQYF. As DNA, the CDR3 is TGCAGTGCTAGATTCGTTGGGGGTGAGACCCAGTACTTC.